These 22 T cell receptor beta chains share one sample of origin, sequenced in a study of long-term antiretroviral therapy in people with HIV. Run at survey level, the immunoSEQ assay was version v3.0. Sequencing was performed with immunoSEQ multiplex PCR; in TCRdb, only in-frame clones are kept and a portion is missing. The sample includes 28,000 or so clones, about 93% of them seen just once. The material was unsorted PBMCs, obtained 6.2 years after starting antiretroviral therapy. The receptors here all came from a man between 40 and 49 years old with HIV.

The sample holds one count of this clone. This chain connects TRBV7-8 to TRBJ2-1; tentatively, D is TRBD2 (6 bases). The germline CDR1 and CDR2 sequences are SGHVS and FQNEAQ. The CDR3 totals 14 residues. V was clipped by 5 bases and J by 8 bases, with 16 bases between them. The CDR3 DNA is TGTGCCAGCAGCGCGTATAGGTGGGGGGATGAGCAGTTCTTC. It translates to CASSAYRWGDEQFF.

This clone was observed a handful of times. The rearrangement uses TRBV4-1 and TRBJ1-4, with D possibly TRBD1 on 6 matching bases. The ends were cut back, 0 bases at V and 8 bases at J, with 19 bases in the middle. Per the germline V gene, CDR1 is MGHRA and CDR2 is YSYEKL. This CDR3 spans 17 amino acids. CDR3 DNA sequence: TGCGCCAGCAGCCAAGATTTGTCTACGCAGGGGCGGGAAAAACTGTTTTTT. Translation: CASSQDLSTQGREKLFF.

The chain combines TRBV4-3 with TRBJ2-2, with a weak D call TRBD1 (6 bases). Germline CDR1 is LGHNA and CDR2 is YSLEER. The V end lost 4 bases, the J end lost 1 base, and 13 bases lay between the germline ends. The length of the CDR3 is 16 residues. The CDR3 sequence is CASSLLGRGNTGELFF. The CDR3 DNA reads as TGCGCCAGCAGCCTCTTAGGCAGGGGGAACACCGGGGAGCTGTTTTTT.

V and J are TRBV5-1 and TRBJ1-4; D not certain. The CDR3 is 15 amino acids. Between the trimmed V and J ends, which lost 5 bases and 0 bases, there was a span of 11 bases. Germline assignment: CDR1 SGHRS and CDR2 YFSETQ. CDR3 in DNA: TGCGCCAGCAGGGACCTAAGTGCAACTAATGAAAAACTGTTTTTT. Translation gives CASRDLSATNEKLFF. The entire variable domain, with the rest obtained from reference TRBV5-1 and TRBJ1-4, is as follows: KAGVTQTPRYLIKTRGQQVTLSCSPISGHRSVSWYQQTPGQGLQFLFEYFSETQRNKGNFPGRFSGRQFSNSRSEMNVSTLELGDSALYLCASRDLSATNEKLFFGSGTQLSVL.

The V call is TRBV7-8, the J call TRBJ2-1; no clear D gene. Looked up from germline, CDR1 is SGHVS and CDR2 is FQNEAQ. Trimming removed 5 bases from V and 7 bases from J, with 9 bases in between. CDR3 length: 12 residues. The DNA for the CDR3 is TGTGCCAGCAGCGCAGGCTTGAATGAGCAGTTCTTC. It is translated as CASSAGLNEQFF.

The V call is TRBV5-5, the J call TRBJ2-2, with TRBD1 identical over 9 bases. The CDR3 covers 16 residues. Germline V gives CDR1 SGHKS, CDR2 YYEKEE (reference sequence). Germline trimming cut 4 bases from V and 3 bases from J; bases unmatched to any gene: 7. CDR3 residues: CASSRTGQGYTGELFF. The CDR3 bases are TGTGCCAGCAGCCGGACGGGACAGGGATACACCGGGGAGCTGTTTTTT.

This clone showed up just once. The V gene is TRBV10-2, the J gene TRBJ2-3; D perhaps matches TRBD2 (5 bases). Trimming left V 3 bases short and J 5 bases short, with 9 bases between. The CDR3 is 13 residues long. The germline gives CDR1 WSHSY, CDR2 SAAADI. The CDR3 reads CASSDRGIDTQYF. For the CDR3, the DNA is TGCGCCAGCAGTGACAGAGGGATAGATACGCAGTATTTT.

CDR3 DNA sequence: TGTGCCAGCAGTTACTCCGATAGCGGTGGGACCCAGTACTTC. As protein: CASSYSDSGGTQYF. V and J are TRBV6-5 and TRBJ2-5; weak D call: TRBD2 (6 bases). CDR3 length: 14 amino acids. CDR1 is MNHEY and CDR2 is SVGAGI in the germline V gene. The ends were cut back, 0 bases at V and 7 bases at J, with 12 bases in the middle.

The CDR3 nucleotides are TGTGCCTGGACCGGAAGAAGTGGACAGGTACCACCCCTCCACTTT. Translating it yields CAWTGRSGQVPPLHF. The rearrangement links TRBV30 to TRBJ1-6; the match to TRBD1 covers 7 bases. CDR3 size: 15 residues. V lost 4 bases to trimming and J lost 11 bases; unmatched junction nucleotides: 14. Germline-derived CDR1 and CDR2 are GTSNPN and SVGIG (reference sequence).

The rearrangement uses TRBV29-1 and TRBJ2-2, with D uncertain. The length of the CDR3 is 13 residues. Germline V gives CDR1 SQVTM, CDR2 ANQGSEA. Trimming cost V 1 base and J 3 bases, with 6 bases left between them. The CDR3 nucleotides are TGCAGCGTTGAAGGCCAATACACCGGGGAGCTGTTTTTT. Translating it yields CSVEGQYTGELFF.

The chain is built from TRBV20-1 and TRBJ1-2; D gene unclear. Germline CDR1 DFQATT, CDR2 SNEGSKA (reference sequence). V was shortened by 6 bases and J by 6 bases, with 8 bases between the two germline ends. The CDR3 is 10 residues long. For the CDR3, the DNA is TGCAGTGCCTTGTTCAATGGCTACACCTTC. It specifies CSALFNGYTF.

This clone was counted a single time. The rearrangement links TRBV7-6 to TRBJ1-1; a weak D match, TRBD1 (5 bases). CDR1 SGHVS and CDR2 FNYEAQ come from the germline V gene. Trimming took 1 base from V and 1 from J, leaving 7 bases between them. The CDR3 contains 14 residues. CDR3 protein: CASSLVTGNTEAFF. Here the CDR3 DNA reads TGTGCCAGCAGCTTAGTCACAGGGAACACTGAAGCTTTCTTT.

The chain is built from TRBV7-9 and TRBJ2-3; D is uncertain. The CDR3 length is 12 residues. V was cut by 5 bases and J by 2 bases, with 5 bases left in between. CDR1 is SEHNR, CDR2 FQNEAQ, per germline (reference sequence). The CDR3 DNA sequence: TGTGCCAGCAGCGCGCCCACAGATACGCAGTATTTT. Translation: CASSAPTDTQYF.

The rearrangement links TRBV9 to TRBJ1-1; D may be TRBD1 (5 bases). Germline-derived CDR1 and CDR2 are SGDLS and YYNGEE. There are 14 residues in the CDR3. With 0 bases removed from V and 4 bases from J, the gap between germline ends came to 10 bases. The CDR3 here is CASSVDSQGTEAFF. DNA for the CDR3: TGTGCCAGCAGCGTAGACTCCCAGGGCACTGAAGCTTTCTTT.

The rearrangement links TRBV9 to TRBJ2-2; D unresolved. The CDR3 runs to 15 residues. Trimming removed 0 bases from V and 1 base from J, with 7 bases in between. Germline CDR1 reads SGDLS; CDR2 reads YYNGEE. The CDR3 here is CASSVGSRNTGELFF. In DNA form, the CDR3 reads TGTGCCAGCAGCGTAGGTTCGAGGAACACCGGGGAGCTGTTTTTT.

The chain couples TRBV20-1 to TRBJ2-7, with 10 bases that match TRBD2. Germline V CDR1 and CDR2: DFQATT, SNEGSKA (reference sequence). The CDR3 runs to 11 residues. The V and J ends lost 5 bases and 9 bases, in that order; junction bases with no gene match: 4. CDR3 nucleotides: TGCAGTGCTCCCGGGACTAGCGTGCAGTACTTC. Protein: CSAPGTSVQYF.

The rearrangement uses TRBV29-1 and TRBJ2-1, with D possibly matching TRBD2 (6 bases). CDR1 SQVTM and CDR2 ANQGSEA come from the germline V gene. V shed 5 bases and J shed 7 bases, with 9 bases lying between them. The CDR3 loop spans 11 amino acids. CDR3 in amino acids: CSVMLANEQFF. CDR3 coding DNA: TGCAGCGTTATGCTAGCGAATGAGCAGTTCTTC.

The J gene is TRBJ2-1, the V gene TRBV5-4; D tentatively fits TRBD1 or TRBD2 (6 bases each). Germline V gives CDR1 SGHNT, CDR2 YYREEE (reference sequence). The CDR3 totals 14 residues. V dropped 7 bases and J dropped 6 bases, with 17 bases sitting between them. Written as DNA, the CDR3 is TGTGCCAGCGGGGAAGGGGGGCCGAGCAATGAGCAGTTCTTC. As protein: CASGEGGPSNEQFF.

V gene TRBV10-3 combines with J gene TRBJ2-5; TRBD2 matches at 8 bases. Germline V lookup: CDR1 ENHRY, CDR2 SYGVKD. The CDR3 length is 14 residues. The V gene end was trimmed by 10 bases and the J gene end by 4 bases; junction bases not matched to a gene: 11. The CDR3 DNA follows: TGTGCCACCATGACTAGCGCCGTATCAGAGACCCAGTACTTC. Protein sequence: CATMTSAVSETQYF.

This chain connects TRBV9 to TRBJ1-2, with TRBD1 as a possible D gene (5 bases). The CDR3 is 15 residues long. With 0 bases removed from V and 0 bases from J, the gap between germline ends came to 9 bases. Germline-derived CDR1 and CDR2 are SGDLS and YYNGEE. CDR3: CASSVGGASNYGYTF. CDR3 bases: TGTGCCAGCAGCGTAGGCGGGGCATCTAACTATGGCTACACCTTC. Full variable domain (outside the CDR3, taken from reference TRBV9 and TRBJ1-2): DSGVTQTPKHLITATGQRVTLRCSPRSGDLSVYWYQQSLDQGLQFLIQYYNGEERAKGNILERFSAQQFPDLHSELNLSSLELGDSALYFCASSVGGASNYGYTFGSGTRLTVV.

The chain recombines TRBV7-9 with TRBJ2-1; 9 nucleotides line up with TRBD1. After removal of 5 bases from V and 8 bases from J, the junction contained 10 bases not matched to a gene. This CDR3 comprises 15 residues. Germline V gene data show CDR1 as SEHNR and CDR2 as FQNEAQ (reference sequence). The CDR3 DNA follows: TGTGCCAGCAGCCCCCCGGGACAGGGTATCCATGAGCAGTTCTTC. Its protein is CASSPPGQGIHEQFF.

V gene TRBV5-3 combines with J gene TRBJ1-3; a possible D gene is TRBD1 (6 bases). TRBV5-3 falls under the ORF class, with uncertain function. The CDR3 length is 14 residues. The ends were cut back, 3 bases at V and 6 bases at J, with 13 bases in the middle. Written as DNA, the CDR3 is TGTGCCAGAAGCTCCGACAGGAGGGAAAACACCATATATTTT. Its protein is CARSSDRRENTIYF.